The 6 T cell receptor beta chains below come from one sample, sequenced in a study of spatial heterogeneity in lung cancer (dated by TCRdb to between 2018 and 2020). The meaning of the sample's time point label: sample taken at primary tumor resection. These TCRs are of unknown antigen specificity. On the study overall, not on this receptor specifically: The tumor nonsynonymous mutation count correlated with the number of expanded intratumoral alpha and beta TCRs.

The library was made by 5' RACE. TCRdb shows the sequencer as NextSeq 500. TCRdb took the public reads, trimmed them with fastp at Q25, ran MiXCR for clone calling and kept in-frame beta chains. Each CDR3 protein appears once, grouped with its most common genes and DNA. The sample table shows approximately 16,000 distinct CDR3 sequences, and 6.8% are seen once. About 19% of the sample goes to the ten largest clones. Sequenced here: lung tumor tissue, sampled at surgery. The receptors derive from a female donor with early-stage non-small cell lung cancer.

This clonotype was counted many times. V usage is TRBV20-1 and J usage is TRBJ2-4; 10 bases map to TRBD1. The trim removed 5 bases at V and 8 bases at J, leaving 9 bases unmatched. The CDR3 loop spans 14 amino acids. Per germline, CDR1 DFQATT and CDR2 SNEGSKA (reference sequence). The DNA of the CDR3 is TGCAGTGCTCCACCGGACAGGGGGATAGACATTCAGTACTTC. This gives the protein CSAPPDRGIDIQYF.

At least ten counts were recorded for this clonotype. This chain joins TRBV5-4 and TRBJ2-5; D might be TRBD2 (6 bases). The V end lost 7 bases, the J end lost 1 base, and 23 bases lay between the germline ends. Looked up from germline, CDR1 is SGHNT and CDR2 is YYREEE (reference sequence). The CDR3 runs 17 residues. This CDR3 reads CASSPIGAGPSQETQYF. The CDR3 DNA sequence: TGTGCCAGCTCCCCCATCGGTGCGGGACCTTCCCAAGAGACCCAGTACTTC.

A word on this clonotype: A single base separates this from a much larger clone, so it may be a read error. V and J are TRBV7-9 and TRBJ2-3; 9 positions match TRBD1. From germline, CDR1 is SEHNR and CDR2 FQNEAQ (reference sequence). The CDR3 runs to 17 residues. V lost 0 bases to trimming and J lost 3 bases; unmatched junction nucleotides: 7. In nucleotides, the CDR3 is TGTGCCAGCAGCTTAGCCGGGACAGGGAAGCGGACAGATACGCAGTATTTT. It encodes CASSLAGTGKRTDTQYF. Looking up the rest from reference TRBV7-9 and TRBJ2-3 gives the full variable domain: DTGVSQNPRHKITKRGQNVTFRCDPISEHNRLYWYRQTLGQGPEFLTYFQNEAQLEKSRLLSDRFSAERPKGSFSTLEIQRTEQGDSAMYLCASSLAGTGKRTDTQYFGPGTRLTVL.

This clonotype is labeled as medium-sized. The V gene is TRBV20-1, the J gene TRBJ2-2; D is unresolved. The V gene's germline CDR1 is DFQATT and CDR2 SNEGSKA (reference sequence). This CDR3 comprises 15 residues. V lost 0 bases, J lost 4 bases, and 12 bases lay in between. The CDR3 sequence: CSARDAANPTGELFF. In DNA, the CDR3 is TGCAGTGCTAGAGATGCGGCGAATCCCACCGGGGAGCTGTTTTTT.

By sample fraction, this clonotype is medium-sized. The CDR3 sequence is CASSLAQGTYGYTF. Here the CDR3 DNA reads TGTGCCAGCAGCTTAGCACAGGGGACCTATGGCTACACCTTC. The chain employs TRBV7-9 and TRBJ1-2, with 7 bases identical to TRBD1. CDR1 is SEHNR and CDR2 is FQNEAQ in the germline V gene (reference sequence). The CDR3 is 14 residues long. V was clipped by 0 bases and J by 4 bases; unmatched bases: 2. The variable domain in full, with the rest retrieved from reference TRBV7-9 and TRBJ1-2, is DTGVSQNPRHKITKRGQNVTFRCDPISEHNRLYWYRQTLGQGPEFLTYFQNEAQLEKSRLLSDRFSAERPKGSFSTLEIQRTEQGDSAMYLCASSLAQGTYGYTFGSGTRLTVV.

This clonotype is a singleton in its sample. This sequence may be a read error, since a much larger clone differs from it by one base. V gene TRBV4-1 combines with J gene TRBJ2-1, with 7 bases aligning to TRBD2. After removal of 5 bases from V and 0 bases from J, the junction contained 7 bases not matched to a gene. Looked up from germline, CDR1 is MGHRA and CDR2 is YSYEKL. CDR3 length equals 16 residues. The CDR3: CASSTVAGPSYNEQFF. CDR3 in DNA: TGCGCCAGCAGCACAGTAGCGGGTCCCTCCTACAATGAGCAGTTCTTC.